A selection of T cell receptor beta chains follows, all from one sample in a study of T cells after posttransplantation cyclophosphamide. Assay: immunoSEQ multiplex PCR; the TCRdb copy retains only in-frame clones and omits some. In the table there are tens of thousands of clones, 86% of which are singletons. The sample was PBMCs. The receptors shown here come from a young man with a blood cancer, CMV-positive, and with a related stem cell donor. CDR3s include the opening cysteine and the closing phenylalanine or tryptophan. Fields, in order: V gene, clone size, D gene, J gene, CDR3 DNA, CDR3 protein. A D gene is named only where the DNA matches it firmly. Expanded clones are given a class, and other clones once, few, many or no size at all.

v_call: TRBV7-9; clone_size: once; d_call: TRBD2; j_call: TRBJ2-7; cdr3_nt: TGTGCCAGCAGCTACTCTACTAGCGGGAGGCACTACGAGCAGTACTTC; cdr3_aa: CASSYSTSGRHYEQYF
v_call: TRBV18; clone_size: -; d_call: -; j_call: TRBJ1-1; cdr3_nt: TGTGCCAGCTCACCACCTCTATACACTGAAGCTTTCTTT; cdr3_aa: CASSPPLYTEAFF
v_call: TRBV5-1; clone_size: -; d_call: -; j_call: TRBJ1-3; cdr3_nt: TGCGCCAGCAGGAGCGGGGGCCTCTCTGGAAACACCATATATTTT; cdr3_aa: CASRSGGLSGNTIYF
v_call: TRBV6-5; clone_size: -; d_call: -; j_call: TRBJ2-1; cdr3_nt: TGTGCCAGCAGTTACTTACCCAGCGTCAATGAGCAGTTCTTC; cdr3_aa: CASSYLPSVNEQFF
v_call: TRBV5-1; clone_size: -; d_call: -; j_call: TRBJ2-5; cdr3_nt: TGCGCCAGCAGCCAACAAGAGACCCAGTACTTC; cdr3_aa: CASSQQETQYF
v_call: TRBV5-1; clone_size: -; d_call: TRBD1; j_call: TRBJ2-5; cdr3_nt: TGCGCCAGCAGCTTTCAGGACAGGGAAGAGACCCAGTACTTC; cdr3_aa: CASSFQDREETQYF
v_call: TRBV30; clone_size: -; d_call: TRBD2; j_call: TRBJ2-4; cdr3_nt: TGTGCCTGGAGTCCCTTTCGGGAGGCCGGAGCCAAAAACATTCAGTACTTC; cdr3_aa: CAWSPFREAGAKNIQYF
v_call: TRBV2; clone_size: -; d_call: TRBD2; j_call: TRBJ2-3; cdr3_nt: TGTGCCAGCAGAAGACTAGCGGGAGTTCTAGGAGATACGCAGTATTTT; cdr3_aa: CASRRLAGVLGDTQYF
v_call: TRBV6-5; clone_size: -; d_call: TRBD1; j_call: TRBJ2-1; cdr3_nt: TGTGCCAGCAGAGGGACAGTCGCCTCCTACAATGAGCAGTTCTTC; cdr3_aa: CASRGTVASYNEQFF
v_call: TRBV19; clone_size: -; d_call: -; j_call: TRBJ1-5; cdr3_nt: TGTGCCAGTAGTATAGACCACAATCAGCCCCAGCATTTT; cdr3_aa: CASSIDHNQPQHF
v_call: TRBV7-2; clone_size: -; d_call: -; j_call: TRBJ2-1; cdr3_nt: TGTGCCAGCAGTACTGAACTAAACAATGAGCAGTTCTTC; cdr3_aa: CASSTELNNEQFF
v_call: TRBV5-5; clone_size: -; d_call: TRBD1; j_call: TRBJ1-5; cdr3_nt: TGTGCCAGCAGCTTAGAGAAGACAGGGGGTTTAAGCAATCAGCCCCAGCATTTT; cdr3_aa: CASSLEKTGGLSNQPQHF
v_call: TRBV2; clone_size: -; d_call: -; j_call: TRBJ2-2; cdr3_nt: TGTGCCAACCTACCACCGGGACTTCTAAACACCGGGGAGCTGTTTTTT; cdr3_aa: CANLPPGLLNTGELFF
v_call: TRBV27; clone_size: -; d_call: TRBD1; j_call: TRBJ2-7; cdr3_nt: TGTGCCAGCAGTTCCATTTCTACAGGGGCAAGAGGGGGTTACGAGCAGTACTTC; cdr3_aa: CASSSISTGARGGYEQYF
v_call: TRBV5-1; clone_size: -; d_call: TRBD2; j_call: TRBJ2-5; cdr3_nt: TGCGCCAGCAGCCCCGGACTAGCGGGGACTAAAGAGACCCAGTACTTC; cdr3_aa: CASSPGLAGTKETQYF
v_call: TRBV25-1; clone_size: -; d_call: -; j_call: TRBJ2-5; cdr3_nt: TGTGCCAGCAGTGTGGCAGACACCGCGGAGACCCAGTACTTC; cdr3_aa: CASSVADTAETQYF
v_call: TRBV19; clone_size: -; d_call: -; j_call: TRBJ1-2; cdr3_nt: TGTGCCAGTACCTCCCCCCTTGGGTTGGAGGGGATGAACTATGGCTACACCTTC; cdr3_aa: CASTSPLGLEGMNYGYTF
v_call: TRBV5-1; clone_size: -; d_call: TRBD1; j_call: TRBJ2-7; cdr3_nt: TGCGCCAATGCGACAGGGGCAGGCTCCTACGAGCAGTACTTC; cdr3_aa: CANATGAGSYEQYF
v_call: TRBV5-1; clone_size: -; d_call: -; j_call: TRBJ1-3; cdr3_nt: TGCGCCAGCAGCCAGGGCTCTGGAAACACCATATATTTT; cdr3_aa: CASSQGSGNTIYF
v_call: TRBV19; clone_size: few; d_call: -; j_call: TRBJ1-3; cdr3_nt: TGTGCCAGTGCCCTGGCTCGAAACACCATATATTTT; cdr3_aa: CASALARNTIYF
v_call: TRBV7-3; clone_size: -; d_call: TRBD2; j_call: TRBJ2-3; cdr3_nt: TGTGCCAGCAGCTTACGGCTCCGCGGACTAGCGGGGAGGAGCACAGATACGCAGTATTTT; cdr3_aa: CASSLRLRGLAGRSTDTQYF
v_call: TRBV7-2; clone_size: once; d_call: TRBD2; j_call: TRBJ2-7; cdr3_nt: TGTGCCAGCAGCTTAGAATCTAGCGGGAGCTACGAGCAGTACTTC; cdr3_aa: CASSLESSGSYEQYF
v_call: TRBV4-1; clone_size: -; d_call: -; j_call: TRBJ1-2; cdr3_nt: TGCGCCAGCAGCCAACTCGCAGGGATCAAGACTAACTATGGCTACACCTTC; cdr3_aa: CASSQLAGIKTNYGYTF
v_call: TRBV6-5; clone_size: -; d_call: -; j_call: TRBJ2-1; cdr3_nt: TGTGCCAGCAGTTCCCCCCGGAGGGATTTCAATGAGCAGTTCTTC; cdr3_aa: CASSSPRRDFNEQFF
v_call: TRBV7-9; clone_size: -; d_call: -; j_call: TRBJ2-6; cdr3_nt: TGTGCCAGCGGAAGAAGGGACACCTACTCTGGGGCCAACGTCCTGACTTTC; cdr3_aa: CASGRRDTYSGANVLTF
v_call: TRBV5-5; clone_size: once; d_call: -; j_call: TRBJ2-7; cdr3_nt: TGTGCCAGCAGCTTGGCCGGGCCGGGGAGGGAGCAGTACTTC; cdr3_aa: CASSLAGPGREQYF
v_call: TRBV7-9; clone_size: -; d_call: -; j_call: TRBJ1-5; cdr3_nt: TGTGCCAGCAGCCAACAGGGTCATCAGCCCCAGCATTTT; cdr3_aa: CASSQQGHQPQHF
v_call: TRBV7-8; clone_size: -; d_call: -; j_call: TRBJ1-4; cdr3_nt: TGTGCCAGCAACCGCCCAACAGATGAAAAACTGTTTTTT; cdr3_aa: CASNRPTDEKLFF
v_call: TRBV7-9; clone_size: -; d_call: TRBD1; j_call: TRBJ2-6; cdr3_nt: TGTGCCAGCAGCTTAGCAGGCAGGGGGCGTCTAGTTGGGGCCAACGTCCTGACTTTC; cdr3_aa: CASSLAGRGRLVGANVLTF
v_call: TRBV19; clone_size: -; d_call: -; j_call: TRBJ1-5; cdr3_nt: TGTGCCAGTAGCCCGGGGGCGGGAGCCAATCAGCCCCAGCATTTT; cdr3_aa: CASSPGAGANQPQHF
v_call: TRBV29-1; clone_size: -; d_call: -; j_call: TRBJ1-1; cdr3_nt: TGCAGCGTTGAGTCGGGGATAAGGTCTTTCTTT; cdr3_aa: CSVESGIRSFF
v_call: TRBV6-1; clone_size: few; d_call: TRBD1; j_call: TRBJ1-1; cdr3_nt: TGTGCCAGCAGTGGGACAGGCGACACTGAAGCTTTCTTT; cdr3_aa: CASSGTGDTEAFF
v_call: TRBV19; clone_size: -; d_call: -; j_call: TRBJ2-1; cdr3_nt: TGTGCCAGTAGTCCCCCCGGGACTGCCGCCCGCAATGAGCAGTTCTTC; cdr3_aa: CASSPPGTAARNEQFF
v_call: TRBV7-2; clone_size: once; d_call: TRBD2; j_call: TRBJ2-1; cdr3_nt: TGTGCCAGCAGCTTGCGGGGGAGACTTTCCTACAATGAGCAGTTCTTC; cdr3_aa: CASSLRGRLSYNEQFF
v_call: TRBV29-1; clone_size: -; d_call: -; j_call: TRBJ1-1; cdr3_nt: TGCAGCGTTGAAGGTGGCATGATCACTGAAGCTTTCTTT; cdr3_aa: CSVEGGMITEAFF
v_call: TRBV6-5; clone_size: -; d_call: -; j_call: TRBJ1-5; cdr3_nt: TGTGCCAGCAGTTACTCTAGGACATCCTATCAGCCCCAGCATTTT; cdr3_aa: CASSYSRTSYQPQHF
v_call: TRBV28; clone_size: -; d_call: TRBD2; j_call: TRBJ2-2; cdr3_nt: TGTGCCAGCAGTGGCCGGACTAGCGGGGTTACCGGGGAGCTGTTTTTT; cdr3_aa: CASSGRTSGVTGELFF
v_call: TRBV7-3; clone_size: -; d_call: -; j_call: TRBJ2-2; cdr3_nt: TGTGCCAGCAGCTTAAGCGGGGTGATTGGCGGGGAGCTGTTTTTT; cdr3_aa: CASSLSGVIGGELFF
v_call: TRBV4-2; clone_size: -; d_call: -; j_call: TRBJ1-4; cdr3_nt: TGTGCCAGCAGCCAAGACTCTATGAGAACTAGCGAAAAACTGTTTTTT; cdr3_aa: CASSQDSMRTSEKLFF
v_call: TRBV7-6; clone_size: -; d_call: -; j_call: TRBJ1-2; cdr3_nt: TGTGCCAGCAGCTTAACCGGGACAACTGGCTACACCTTC; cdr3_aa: CASSLTGTTGYTF
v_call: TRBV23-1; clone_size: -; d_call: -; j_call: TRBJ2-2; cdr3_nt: TGCGCCAGCAGTCAATCACTGGGAGTCAACACCGGGGAGCTGTTTTTT; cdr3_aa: CASSQSLGVNTGELFF
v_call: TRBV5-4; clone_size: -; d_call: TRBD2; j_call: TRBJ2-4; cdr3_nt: TGTGCCAGCAGCTCAACTAGCGGGAGTGTGGCAAACATTCAGTACTTC; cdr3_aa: CASSSTSGSVANIQYF
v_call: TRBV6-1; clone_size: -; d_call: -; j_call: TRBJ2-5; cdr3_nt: TGTGCCAGCAGTGGAGAGAGGAAGACCCAGTACTTC; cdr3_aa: CASSGERKTQYF
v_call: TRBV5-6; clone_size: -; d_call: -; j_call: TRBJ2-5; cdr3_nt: TGTGCCAGCAGCCCCCTAGGACAAGAGACCCAGTACTTC; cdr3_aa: CASSPLGQETQYF
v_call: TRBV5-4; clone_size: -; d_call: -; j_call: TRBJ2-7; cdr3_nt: TGTGCCAGCAGCCAAGGGGGAGGGCCAGGCGAGCAGTACTTC; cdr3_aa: CASSQGGGPGEQYF
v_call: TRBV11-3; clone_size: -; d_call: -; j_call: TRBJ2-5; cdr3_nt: TGTGCCAGCAGCTTAGCGGCAGGGACTGAGATCGGAGAGACCCAGTACTTC; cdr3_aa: CASSLAAGTEIGETQYF
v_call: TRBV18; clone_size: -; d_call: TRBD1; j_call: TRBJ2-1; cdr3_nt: TGTGCCAGCTCACCTTTGGGACAGGGGCGTTACAATGAGCAGTTCTTC; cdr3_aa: CASSPLGQGRYNEQFF
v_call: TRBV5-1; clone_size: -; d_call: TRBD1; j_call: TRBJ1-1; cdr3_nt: TGCGCCAGCAGCTTCGGACAGGTTGGAGAAGCTTTCTTT; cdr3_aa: CASSFGQVGEAFF
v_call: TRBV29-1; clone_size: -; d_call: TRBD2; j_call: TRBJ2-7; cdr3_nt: TGCAGCGTCCGGGGACTAGCGGAACGAAGCTCCTACGAGCAGTACTTC; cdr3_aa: CSVRGLAERSSYEQYF
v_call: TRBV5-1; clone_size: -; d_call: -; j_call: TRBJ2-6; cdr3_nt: TGCGCCAGCAGCTTGGCGACGCAGGCTGGGGCCAACGTCCTGACTTTC; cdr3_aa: CASSLATQAGANVLTF
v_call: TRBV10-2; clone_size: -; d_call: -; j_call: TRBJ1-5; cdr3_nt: TGCGCCAGCCGCTTCAACAGGGATAGCAATCAGCCCCAGCATTTT; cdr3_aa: CASRFNRDSNQPQHF
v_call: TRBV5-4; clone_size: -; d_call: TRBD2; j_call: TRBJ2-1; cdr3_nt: TGTGCCAGCAGCTTGGTTCTAGCGGGAGGGCGGTACAATGAGCAGTTCTTC; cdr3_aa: CASSLVLAGGRYNEQFF
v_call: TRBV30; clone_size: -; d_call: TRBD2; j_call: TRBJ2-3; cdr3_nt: TGTGCCTGGAGTGTACAGAGCGGGAGCTCAGATACGCAGTATTTT; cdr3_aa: CAWSVQSGSSDTQYF
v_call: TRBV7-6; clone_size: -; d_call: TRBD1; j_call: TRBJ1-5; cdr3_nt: TGTGCCAGCAGCTTAGCGACAGGGGCGGGTCAGCCCCAGCATTTT; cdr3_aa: CASSLATGAGQPQHF
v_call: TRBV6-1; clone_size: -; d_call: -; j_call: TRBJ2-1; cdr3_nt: TGTGCCAGCAGTGAAGGCGGGCTAAGGTTTTACAATGAGCAGTTCTTC; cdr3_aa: CASSEGGLRFYNEQFF
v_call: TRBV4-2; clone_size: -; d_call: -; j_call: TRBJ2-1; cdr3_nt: TGTGCCAGCAGCCAAGATAGAAACAATGAGCAGTTCTTC; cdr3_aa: CASSQDRNNEQFF
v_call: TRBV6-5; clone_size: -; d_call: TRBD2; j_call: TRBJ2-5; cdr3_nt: TGTGCCACCAAAACCGGGACTAGCTGTTACTTC; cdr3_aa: CATKTGTSCYF
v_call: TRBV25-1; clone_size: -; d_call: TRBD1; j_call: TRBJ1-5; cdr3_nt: TGTGCCAGCAGTGGACCGGGACAGGTGGGCCAGCCCCAGCATTTT; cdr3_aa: CASSGPGQVGQPQHF
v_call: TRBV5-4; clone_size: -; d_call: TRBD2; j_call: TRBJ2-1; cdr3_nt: TGTGCCAGCAGCCCAAAATACCTAGCGGAGCCCCCGAGACCTTACAATGAGCAGTTCTTC; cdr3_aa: CASSPKYLAEPPRPYNEQFF
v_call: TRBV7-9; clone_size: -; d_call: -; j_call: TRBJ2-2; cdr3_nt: TGTGCCAGCAGCGGGTTGTCGCGGGGATCGAACACCGGGGAGCTGTTTTTT; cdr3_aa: CASSGLSRGSNTGELFF